This TCR beta chain derives from a study of shared clonotypes between healthy human individuals. About the study: The cohort comprised a couple of women and a few men. Their ages spanned 18 to 49 years.

CD4+ cells were split into CD45RA+ naive and CD45RA-negative memory subsets. Germline CDR1 is GTSNPN and CDR2 is SVGIG (reference sequence). Deletions cut 3 bases from V and 4 bases from J, with 18 bases between. CDR3 length: 15 amino acids. An assay was performed, and its level was deep. The authors split each subset's genomic DNA evenly across several immunoSEQ plates. Using immunoSEQ multiplex PCR, the repertoire was profiled, and TCRdb retains in-frame clones only, with some absent. The table lists about 2 million clones, 90% to 95% of them singletons. The sample comprised naive CD4+ T cells sorted from blood. Documented subset: CD45RA+ positively selected. This sequence joins TRBV30 and TRBJ1-2, with D tentatively TRBD1 (5 bases). The sequence derives from a man aged 18 to 35 in good health. The CDR3 coding sequence is TGTGCCTGGAGCAGCCCTTCTGTGGGGACCTATGGCTACACCTTC. Protein product: CAWSSPSVGTYGYTF.